These 16 T cell receptor beta chains share one sample of origin, sequenced in a study of metastatic and nonmetastatic thyroid tumors. Thyroid surgery took place with no prior treatment in any patient. Through MiXCR, TCRdb re-clonotyped the PCR reads. The data show some 26,000 clones, around 4% seen once. Sequenced: blood. The receptors were sampled from a male donor with papillary thyroid cancer or a benign thyroid nodule (not recorded which). Some clones in this sample may be carry-over from other donors' samples.

This clone was seen many times. The J gene is TRBJ2-5, the V gene TRBV13; D may match TRBD1 or TRBD2 (7 bases each). V was cut by 2 bases and J by 5 bases, with 12 bases left in between. Germline V lookup: CDR1 PRHDT, CDR2 FYEKMQ (reference sequence). This CDR3 spans 14 amino acids. CDR3 nucleotides: TGTGCCAGCAGCTTACGACAGGGAGGGGAGACCCAGTACTTC. Translating gives CASSLRQGGETQYF.

This clone is medium-sized. V gene TRBV28 combines with J gene TRBJ1-5; the D is unclear. V lost 5 bases and J 3 bases, leaving 11 bases between the germline ends. This CDR3 spans 14 amino acids. Germline loops: CDR1 MDHEN, CDR2 SYDVKM. The CDR3 bases are TGTGCCAGCAGTCCATGGGGATACAATCAGCCCCAGCATTTT. Protein sequence: CASSPWGYNQPQHF.

In this sample, this clone turned up a few times. The chain is built from TRBV6-1 and TRBJ2-2; TRBD2 might be the D (6 bases). The CDR3 length is 13 residues. The germline V gene has CDR1 MNHNS and CDR2 SASEGT. V was shortened by 6 bases and J by 6 bases, with 11 bases between the two germline ends. CDR3 sequence reads: CASREGISGELFF. Written as DNA, the CDR3 is TGTGCCAGCAGGGAGGGTATCTCCGGGGAGCTGTTTTTT.

In its sample, this clone was seen many times. The gene calls are TRBV15 and TRBJ2-3; the D is unclear. The CDR3 covers 16 residues. V shed 2 bases and J shed 3 bases, with 15 bases lying between them. Germline assignment: CDR1 LNHNV and CDR2 YYDKDF (reference sequence). The CDR3 reads CATSRRVVLDTDTQYF. The DNA for the CDR3 is TGTGCCACCAGCAGACGAGTGGTCCTAGATACAGATACGCAGTATTTT. Variable domain in full (rest from reference TRBV15 and TRBJ2-3): DAMVIQNPRYQVTQFGKPVTLSCSQTLNHNVMYWYQQKSSQAPKLLFHYYDKDFNNEADTPDNFQSRRPNTSFCFLDIRSPGLGDTAMYLCATSRRVVLDTDTQYFGPGTRLTVL.

This clone was seen only a few times. This sequence joins TRBV28 and TRBJ1-3, with D possibly matching TRBD1 (5 bases). CDR3 length equals 14 residues. Germline CDR1 MDHEN, CDR2 SYDVKM. Deletions cut 9 bases from V and 4 bases from J, with 16 bases between. CDR3: CASFRARIGNTIYF. Written as DNA, the CDR3 is TGTGCCAGTTTCAGGGCTCGAATCGGAAACACCATATATTTT.

This clone has only a few counts. At one boundary the junction diverges from the germline segment, which might be a read error. The chain joins TRBV9 to TRBJ1-2, with a tentative D call TRBD1 (5 bases). This CDR3 region has 15 residues. Germline assignment: CDR1 SGDLS and CDR2 YYNGEE. CDR3 loop: CAISVAGRASYGYTF. As DNA, the CDR3 is TGTGCCATCAGCGTAGCTGGCAGGGCGTCTTATGGCTACACCTTC.

V is TRBV6-2 or TRBV6-3 and J is TRBJ1-2; D is unclear. This CDR3 region has 14 residues. The V and J ends lost 2 bases and 2 bases respectively, with 9 bases between them. CDR1 and CDR2 from the germline V gene are MNHEY and SVGEGT. CDR3 sequence reads: CASSYRPVNYGYTF. The DNA for the CDR3 is TGTGCCAGCAGTTACAGGCCGGTGAACTATGGCTACACCTTC.

The chain has TRBV9 and TRBJ2-3, with TRBD2 identical over 7 bases. Germline lookup yields CDR1 SGDLS and CDR2 YYNGEE. The CDR3 extends over 17 amino acids. Trimming at V came to 0 bases and at J to 1 base, leaving 8 bases not matched to a gene. This chain's CDR3 is CASSVVGTIGGTDTQYF. The CDR3 DNA sequence: TGTGCCAGCAGCGTAGTTGGGACTATCGGGGGCACAGATACGCAGTATTTT.

The chain joins TRBV24-1 to TRBJ2-5; D possibly corresponds to TRBD1 (6 bases). The CDR3 sequence is 16 residues long. The V end was cut by 4 bases, the J end by 3 bases, with 17 bases between. CDR1 is KGHDR and CDR2 is SFDVKD in the germline V gene. DNA of the CDR3: TGTGCCACCAGTGACCCCCCCGGGACAACAAAAGAGACCCAGTACTTC. Residues: CATSDPPGTTKETQYF.

As concerns this clone: One end of the junction is discordant with germline, which a read error may explain. The chain combines TRBV6-1 with TRBJ1-1, with D possibly TRBD1 on 5 matching bases. The CDR3 loop spans 13 amino acids. Germline lookup yields CDR1 MNHNS and CDR2 SASEGT. The CDR3 is CASMRGGNTESFF. CDR3 nucleotides: TGTGCCAGCATGAGGGGAGGGAACACTGAATCTTTCTTT.

This clone was observed a handful of times. The gene calls are TRBV6-2 or TRBV6-3 and TRBJ1-3; a weak D match, TRBD1 (6 bases). The CDR3 is 14 amino acids. Trimming stripped 2 bases from V and 3 bases from J, with 8 bases between. Looked up from germline, CDR1 is MNHEY and CDR2 is SVGEGT. The DNA of the CDR3 is TGTGCCAGCAGTTACGGGGGACATGGAAACACCATATATTTT. Protein sequence: CASSYGGHGNTIYF.

This clone has just a few counts. The chain uses TRBV28 and TRBJ2-7; TRBD1 or TRBD2 may be the D gene (5 bases each). CDR3 length: 15 amino acids. Germline lookup yields CDR1 MDHEN and CDR2 SYDVKM. The ends were cut back, 4 bases at V and 3 bases at J, with 16 bases in the middle. This CDR3 reads CASSYPGAGGYEQYF. The CDR3 region has the DNA TGTGCCAGCAGTTATCCCGGGGCCGGAGGCTACGAGCAGTACTTC.

This clone has just one count. V gene TRBV18 combines with J gene TRBJ2-7; the D gene is possibly TRBD1 (5 bases). The ends were cut back, 2 bases at V and 5 bases at J, with 19 bases in the middle. CDR3 length: 16 amino acids. Looked up from germline, CDR1 is KGHSH and CDR2 is LQKENI. The CDR3, as DNA: TGTGCCAGCTCACCAAAATCGGCAGGGATCCCCCACGAGCAGTACTTC. Protein sequence: CASSPKSAGIPHEQYF.

The V gene is TRBV6-5, the J gene TRBJ2-7, with D possibly TRBD1 on 6 matching bases. The CDR3 has 15 amino acids. Trimming stripped 4 bases from V and 4 bases from J, with 17 bases between. Germline CDR1 MNHEY, CDR2 SVGAGI. CDR3: CASSSGDRRPYEQYF. The CDR3 DNA sequence: TGTGCCAGCAGTTCAGGTGACAGGCGGCCATACGAGCAGTACTTC.

This clone turned up a few times. CDR3 protein: CASRLDRGIGKLFF. DNA of the CDR3: TGTGCCAGCCGACTAGACAGGGGAATTGGAAAACTGTTTTTT. The chain uses TRBV28 and TRBJ1-4; 8 nucleotides match TRBD1. The trim removed 8 bases at V and 10 bases at J, leaving 12 bases unmatched. CDR3 length: 14 amino acids. CDR1 and CDR2 (germline): MDHEN, SYDVKM.

This clone is termed medium-sized. This sequence joins TRBV12-3 or TRBV12-4 and TRBJ1-6; 7 positions match TRBD1. The CDR3 is 14 residues long. V lost 4 bases, J lost 5 bases, and 2 bases stayed unmatched. The CDR3 nucleotides are TGTGCCAGCAGTTACAGGGGAGATAATTCACCCCTCCACTTT. This encodes CASSYRGDNSPLHF.